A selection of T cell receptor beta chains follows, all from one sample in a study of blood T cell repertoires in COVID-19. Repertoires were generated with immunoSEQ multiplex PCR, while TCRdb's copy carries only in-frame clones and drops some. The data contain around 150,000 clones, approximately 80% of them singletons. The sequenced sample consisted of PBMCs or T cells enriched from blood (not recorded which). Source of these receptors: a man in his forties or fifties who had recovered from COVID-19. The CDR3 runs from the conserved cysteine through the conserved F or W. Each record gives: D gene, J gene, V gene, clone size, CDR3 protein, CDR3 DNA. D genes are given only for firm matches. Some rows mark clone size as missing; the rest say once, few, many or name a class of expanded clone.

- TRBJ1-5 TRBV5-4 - CASSFGTPSSNQPQHF TGTGCCAGCAGCTTCGGGACACCTTCTAGCAATCAGCCCCAGCATTTT
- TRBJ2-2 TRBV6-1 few CASSALFTGYEDTGELFF TGTGCCAGCAGTGCCCTTTTCACAGGCTACGAGGACACCGGGGAGCTGTTTTTT
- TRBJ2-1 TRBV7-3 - CASSFVGSHNEQFF TGTGCCAGCAGCTTCGTTGGCTCCCACAATGAGCAGTTCTTC
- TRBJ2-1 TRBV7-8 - CASSFGTSDEQFF TGTGCCAGCAGCTTCGGTACGAGTGATGAGCAGTTCTTC
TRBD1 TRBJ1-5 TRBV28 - CASSFGTGRQPQHF TGTGCCAGCAGTTTTGGGACAGGGAGGCAGCCCCAGCATTTT
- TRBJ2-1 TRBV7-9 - CASQPTGRSFGEQFF TGTGCCAGCCAACCAACAGGACGCTCCTTCGGGGAGCAGTTCTTC
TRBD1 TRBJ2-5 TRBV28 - CASSSPTGVGETQYF TGTGCCAGCAGTTCCCCGACAGGGGTAGGAGAGACCCAGTACTTC
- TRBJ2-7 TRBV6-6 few CASSYGEPQYF TGTGCCAGCAGTTACGGGGAGCCACAGTACTTC
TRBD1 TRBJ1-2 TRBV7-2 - CASSSTGPGSYTF TGTGCCAGCAGCTCGACAGGGCCGGGGAGCTACACCTTC
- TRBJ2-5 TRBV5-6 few CASSNGPSTGGETQYF TGTGCCAGCAGCAATGGTCCATCTACGGGTGGGGAGACCCAGTACTTC
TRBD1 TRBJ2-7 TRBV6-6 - CASRVGQGRYEQYF TGTGCCAGCAGAGTGGGACAGGGCCGATACGAGCAGTACTTC
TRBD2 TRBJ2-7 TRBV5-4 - CASSLMLAGDEQYF TGTGCCAGCAGCTTAATGCTAGCGGGAGACGAGCAGTACTTC
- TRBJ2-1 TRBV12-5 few CASGLGLDDNEQFF TGTGCTAGTGGTTTGGGACTAGACGACAATGAGCAGTTCTTC
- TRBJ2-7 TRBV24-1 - CATSEKGGPRDEQYF TGTGCCACCAGTGAGAAAGGGGGACCAAGGGACGAGCAGTACTTC
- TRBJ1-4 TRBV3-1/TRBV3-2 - CASSQIQGTTREATNEKLFF TGTGCCAGCAGCCAGATCCAGGGTACGACTAGAGAGGCAACTAATGAAAAACTGTTTTTT
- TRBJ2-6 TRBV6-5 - CASEGVYGANVLTF TGTGCCAGCGAGGGAGTATATGGGGCCAACGTCCTGACTTTC
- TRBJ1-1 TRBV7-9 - CASSPRTGNMNTEAFF TGTGCCAGCAGCCCAAGAACAGGAAACATGAACACTGAAGCTTTCTTT
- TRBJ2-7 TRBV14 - CASSQYGAYEQYF TGTGCCAGCAGCCAGTACGGAGCCTACGAGCAGTACTTC
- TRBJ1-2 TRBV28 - CASADGGAGYGYTF TGTGCCAGCGCTGACGGGGGGGCTGGCTATGGCTACACCTTC
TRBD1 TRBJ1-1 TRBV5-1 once CASSLAPGQGLGNTEAFF TGCGCCAGCAGCTTGGCCCCGGGACAGGGCTTGGGGAACACTGAAGCTTTCTTT
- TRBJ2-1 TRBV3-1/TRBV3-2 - CASSQGRAVEQFF TGTGCCAGCAGCCAAGGGAGGGCCGTTGAGCAGTTCTTC
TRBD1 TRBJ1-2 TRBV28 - CASSTRPGGMYGYTF TGTGCCAGCAGCACCCGGCCAGGGGGCATGTATGGCTACACCTTC
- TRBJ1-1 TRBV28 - CASSFSLNTEAFF TGTGCCAGCAGTTTTAGCTTGAACACTGAAGCTTTCTTT
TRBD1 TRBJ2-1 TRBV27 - CASTIIGQGAGNEQFF TGTGCCAGCACCATAATCGGACAGGGGGCCGGCAATGAGCAGTTCTTC
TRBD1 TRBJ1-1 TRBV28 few CASRSPGQGPGAFF TGTGCCAGCAGATCTCCGGGACAGGGTCCGGGCGCTTTCTTT
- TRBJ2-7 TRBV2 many CASSEWYSPYEQYF TGTGCCAGCAGTGAGTGGTACAGTCCCTACGAGCAGTACTTC
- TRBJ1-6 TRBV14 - CASSHRGRMGPLHF TGTGCCAGCAGCCACAGGGGCAGAATGGGACCCCTCCACTTT
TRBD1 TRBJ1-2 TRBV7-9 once CASSPGQDYGYTF TGTGCCAGCAGCCCGGGACAGGACTATGGCTACACCTTC
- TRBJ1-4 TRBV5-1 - CASSSTDGITTNEKLFF TGCGCCAGCAGCAGTACGGACGGGATAACAACTAATGAAAAACTGTTTTTT
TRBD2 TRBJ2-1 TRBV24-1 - CATSDRTSGGSSYNEQFF TGTGCCACCAGTGATCGGACTAGCGGGGGTAGCTCCTACAATGAGCAGTTCTTC
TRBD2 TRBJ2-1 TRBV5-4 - CASSLGLAGGTYNEQFF TGTGCCAGCAGCTTGGGACTAGCGGGGGGAACCTACAATGAGCAGTTCTTC
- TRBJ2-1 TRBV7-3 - CASSQSAGVVFF TGTGCCAGCAGCCAATCCGCAGGGGTGGTGTTCTTC
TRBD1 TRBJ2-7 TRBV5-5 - CASMDRPVSYEQYF TGTGCCAGCATGGACAGGCCTGTCTCCTACGAGCAGTACTTC
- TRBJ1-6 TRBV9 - CASSVEGTGDSPLHF TGTGCCAGCAGCGTAGAGGGTACAGGAGATTCACCCCTCCACTTT
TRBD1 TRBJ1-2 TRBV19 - CASKPGQGQSGYTF TGTGCCAGTAAGCCAGGACAGGGGCAATCGGGCTACACCTTC
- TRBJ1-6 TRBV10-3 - CAISDGSRGNSPLHF TGTGCCATCAGTGACGGTAGTAGGGGAAATTCACCCCTCCACTTT
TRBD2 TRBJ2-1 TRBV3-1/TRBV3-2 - CASSQGTSGRNEQFF TGTGCCAGCAGCCAGGGGACTAGCGGACGGAATGAGCAGTTCTTC
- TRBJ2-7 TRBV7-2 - CASSLSGTGLYEQYF TGTGCCAGCAGCTTATCCGGGACGGGACTCTACGAGCAGTACTTC
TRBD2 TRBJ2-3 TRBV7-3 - CASSLAGGSTDTQYF TGTGCCAGCAGCTTGGCGGGAGGGTCCACAGATACGCAGTATTTT
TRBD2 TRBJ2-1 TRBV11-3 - CASSLDASGGEFDNEQFF TGTGCCAGCAGCTTAGACGCCAGCGGGGGGGAATTCGACAATGAGCAGTTCTTC
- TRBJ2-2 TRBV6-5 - CASRFGTGELFF TGTGCCAGCAGGTTCGGCACCGGGGAGCTGTTTTTT
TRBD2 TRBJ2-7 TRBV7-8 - CASSLASGWTYEQYF TGTGCCAGCAGCTTAGCTAGCGGGTGGACCTACGAGCAGTACTTC
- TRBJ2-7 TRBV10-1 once CASSELETPGEQYF TGCGCCAGCAGTGAGCTCGAGACCCCGGGCGAGCAGTACTTC
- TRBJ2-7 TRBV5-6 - CSSIRQGSYEQYF TGTTCCAGCATTCGTCAGGGATCCTACGAGCAGTACTTC
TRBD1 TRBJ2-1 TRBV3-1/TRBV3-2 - CASSLGQGTYNEQFF TGTGCCAGCAGCTTAGGACAGGGCACCTACAATGAGCAGTTCTTC
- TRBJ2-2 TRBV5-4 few CASSLTGLNTGELFF TGTGCCAGCAGCTTGACAGGTTTGAACACCGGGGAGCTGTTTTTT
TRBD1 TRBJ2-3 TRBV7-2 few CASSGTGLMADTQYF TGTGCCAGCAGCGGGACAGGGTTGATGGCAGATACGCAGTATTTT
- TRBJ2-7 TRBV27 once CASSFSGAGEQYF TGTGCCAGCAGTTTCTCAGGGGCGGGCGAGCAGTACTTC
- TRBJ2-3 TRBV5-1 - CASRVREGAGTQYF TGCGCCAGCAGAGTTCGTGAAGGGGCAGGTACGCAGTATTTT